The next 29 T cell receptor beta chains were all read from a single sample in a study of T cell responses to AZD1222 COVID-19 vaccine. TCRdb's copy holds only in-frame clones and misses some; the assay was immunoSEQ multiplex PCR. The sample has approximately 100,000 clones, 86% seen once. The sample in question was peripheral blood, obtained on day 0 of AZD1222 vaccination. These receptors all stem from an adult in good health.

This chain connects TRBV29-1 to TRBJ1-1; D is perhaps TRBD1 (6 bases). Looked up from germline, CDR1 is SQVTM and CDR2 is ANQGSEA. This CDR3 comprises 13 residues. The germline V and J ends were trimmed by 4 bases and 0 bases, with 9 bases remaining between them. This CDR3 is CSVADRLNTEAFF. In DNA form, the CDR3 reads TGCAGCGTTGCCGACAGGCTGAACACTGAAGCTTTCTTT. Full variable domain (missing parts from reference TRBV29-1 and TRBJ1-1): SAVISQKPSRDICQRGTSLTIQCQVDSQVTMMFWYRQQPGQSLTLIATANQGSEATYESGFVIDKFPISRPNLTFSTLTVSNMSPEDSSIYLCSVADRLNTEAFFGQGTRLTVV.

The gene calls are TRBV4-2 and TRBJ1-4, with a possible D match to TRBD1 (6 bases). Germline loops: CDR1 LGHNA, CDR2 YNFKEQ. The CDR3 has 15 residues. The V gene lost 1 base and the J gene lost 8 bases, with 14 bases spanning the gap. The CDR3 reads CASSQVDQGWEKLFF. The CDR3, as DNA: TGTGCCAGCAGCCAAGTTGATCAGGGGTGGGAAAAACTGTTTTTT.

The genes are TRBV5-6 and TRBJ2-7, with D perhaps matching TRBD1 (7 bases). From germline, CDR1 is SGHDT and CDR2 YYEEEE. The CDR3 contains 14 residues. The V end lost 4 bases, the J end lost 6 bases, and 17 bases lay between the germline ends. The CDR3 sequence: CASSGRTGAGEQYF. The CDR3 DNA reads TGTGCCAGCAGCGGGAGGACAGGCGCTGGCGAGCAGTACTTC.

This clone has only one observation. The rearrangement links TRBV9 to TRBJ2-7, with 8 bases matching TRBD2. The V and J ends lost 0 bases and 3 bases, in that order; junction bases with no gene match: 8. The V gene's germline CDR1 is SGDLS and CDR2 YYNGEE. This CDR3 is built from 16 residues. The CDR3 spells CASSVGAGALGYEQYF. CDR3 bases: TGTGCCAGCAGCGTAGGAGCGGGAGCTTTGGGCTACGAGCAGTACTTC.

This chain links TRBV27 with TRBJ2-2; 7 nucleotides line up with TRBD1. The CDR3 is 15 residues long. Germline V gives CDR1 MNHEY, CDR2 SMNVEV (reference sequence). Trimming at V came to 2 bases and at J to 5 bases, leaving 5 bases not matched to a gene. The CDR3, as DNA: TGTGCCAGCAGTTTAGGGACAGCCCCTACCGGGGAGCTGTTTTTT. Protein: CASSLGTAPTGELFF.

V and J are TRBV29-1 and TRBJ2-4; a weak D match, TRBD1 (5 bases). Trimming pared 1 base from V and 8 bases from J, leaving 15 bases between. Germline loops: CDR1 SQVTM, CDR2 ANQGSEA. The CDR3 has 14 residues. In nucleotides, the CDR3 is TGCAGCGTTGAAGCGCCCCAGGGTAGTCACATTCAGTACTTC. Protein product: CSVEAPQGSHIQYF.

The genes are TRBV30 and TRBJ2-1, with 12 positions matching TRBD2. Germline CDR1 GTSNPN, CDR2 SVGIG (reference sequence). J lost 8 bases, V lost 0 bases, and 8 bases had no gene match. CDR3 length: 16 amino acids. The CDR3 DNA sequence: TGTGCCTGGAGTGTCGCTAGCGGGAGGGCCTGGTATGAGCAGTTCTTC. Protein: CAWSVASGRAWYEQFF.

The chain is built from TRBV7-3 and TRBJ2-1; a possible D gene is TRBD2 (6 bases). The CDR3 extends over 16 amino acids. V was clipped by 2 bases and J by 6 bases, with 17 bases between them. Germline V lookup: CDR1 SGHTA, CDR2 FQGTGA. CDR3 DNA sequence: TGTGCCAGCAGCTTACTAGACCGCCCGGGGGTCAATGAGCAGTTCTTC. The encoded protein is CASSLLDRPGVNEQFF.

The J gene is TRBJ2-1, the V gene TRBV7-9; TRBD1 matches at 8 bases. CDR3 size: 16 residues. Germline lookup yields CDR1 SEHNR and CDR2 FQNEAQ (reference sequence). Losses at the gene ends were 5 bases for V and 4 bases for J; bases not matched to a gene: 10. The CDR3 nucleotides read TGTGCCAGCAGCCCTCCTTCACGGGACAGGTACAATGAGCAGTTCTTC. Amino acids: CASSPPSRDRYNEQFF.

The V gene is TRBV28, the J gene TRBJ1-5, with D hard to call. The CDR3 is 17 amino acids. From germline, CDR1 is MDHEN and CDR2 SYDVKM. The V and J ends lost 0 bases and 0 bases respectively, with 12 bases between them. CDR3 nucleotides: TGTGCCAGCAGTTTATGGAAAGGTAAACTTAGCAATCAGCCCCAGCATTTT. Translated: CASSLWKGKLSNQPQHF.

CDR3 in DNA: TGTGCCAGCCTCCGTGGGGACTTCTCTGGAAACACCATATATTTT. Translation: CASLRGDFSGNTIYF. The chain joins TRBV19 to TRBJ1-3, with D possibly TRBD1 on 5 matching bases. The CDR3 covers 15 residues. Deletions cut 9 bases from V and 0 bases from J, with 15 bases between. Germline loops: CDR1 LNHDA, CDR2 SQIVND (reference sequence).

This clone was seen only a few times. DNA of the CDR3: TGTGCCAGTAGGAGAAACCTTGGACTCAAGGGCACTGAAGCTTTCTTT. Amino acids: CASRRNLGLKGTEAFF. The rearrangement uses TRBV19 and TRBJ1-1; D remains ambiguous. This CDR3 has 16 amino acids. The germline V gene encodes CDR1 LNHDA and CDR2 SQIVND (reference sequence). The V gene lost 6 bases and the J gene lost 4 bases, with 21 bases spanning the gap.

This rearrangement joins TRBV4-1 to TRBJ1-2; TRBD1 matches 7 bases. V trimming: 5 bases; J trimming: 2 bases; junction bases outside the gene matches: 8. Germline CDR1 and CDR2: MGHRA and YSYEKL. The length of the CDR3 is 15 residues. CDR3 coding DNA: TGCGCCAGCAGCACCCCGGACAGGCCGAACTATGGCTACACCTTC. Its protein product is CASSTPDRPNYGYTF.

The chain couples TRBV11-2 to TRBJ1-2; no definite D call. The germline V gene encodes CDR1 SGHAT and CDR2 FQNNGV. The CDR3 has 12 residues. The CDR3 spells CATQGQSYGYTF. The CDR3 DNA follows: TGTGCAACCCAAGGGCAGAGCTATGGCTACACCTTC.

The chain uses TRBV15 and TRBJ2-7; D may be TRBD2 (5 bases). V was trimmed by 1 base and J by 1 base, leaving 8 bases between them. This CDR3 comprises 14 residues. Germline loops: CDR1 LNHNV, CDR2 YYDKDF (reference sequence). CDR3 protein: CATSRVPGSYEQYF. Here the CDR3 DNA reads TGTGCCACCAGCAGAGTTCCGGGGTCCTACGAGCAGTACTTC.

The CDR3 protein is CASSPRTGKEAGELFF. Here the CDR3 DNA reads TGTGCCAGCAGCCCTAGGACAGGGAAAGAAGCCGGGGAGCTGTTTTTT. The V gene is TRBV5-5, the J gene TRBJ2-2; TRBD1 aligns across 8 bases. Looked up from germline, CDR1 is SGHKS and CDR2 is YYEKEE (reference sequence). The CDR3 loop spans 16 amino acids. V was clipped by 4 bases and J by 6 bases; unmatched bases: 11.

This chain connects TRBV28 to TRBJ2-7; 7 bases agree with TRBD2. This CDR3 has 16 amino acids. The germline gives CDR1 MDHEN, CDR2 SYDVKM. Trimming at V came to 1 base and at J to 2 bases, leaving 8 bases not matched to a gene. CDR3 amino acids: CASSLLEQGGTYEQYF. The DNA for the CDR3 is TGTGCCAGCAGTTTATTGGAGCAGGGAGGGACCTACGAGCAGTACTTC.

The rearrangement uses TRBV7-6 and TRBJ2-1; weak D call: TRBD2 (5 bases). The CDR3 runs to 15 residues. Trimming stripped 0 bases from V and 5 bases from J, with 11 bases between. From germline, CDR1 is SGHVS and CDR2 FNYEAQ. The CDR3 reads CASSLAPLADNEQFF. The CDR3 DNA reads as TGTGCCAGCAGCTTAGCGCCCCTAGCCGACAATGAGCAGTTCTTC. The full variable domain, its missing parts supplied by reference TRBV7-6 and TRBJ2-1, is GAGVSQSPRYKVTKRGQDVALRCDPISGHVSLYWYRQALGQGPEFLTYFNYEAQQDKSGLPNDRFSAERPEGSISTLTIQRTEQRDSAMYRCASSLAPLADNEQFFGPGTRLTVL.

There are a few counts of this clone. This rearrangement joins TRBV6-5 to TRBJ1-2; D gene uncertain. V was shortened by 6 bases and J by 6 bases, with 14 bases between the two germline ends. CDR3 length: 13 residues. Germline V gene lookup returns CDR1 MNHEY and CDR2 SVGAGI. CDR3 DNA: TGTGCCAGCAGCCCGATGGATGGGGATGGCTACACCTTC. Translation: CASSPMDGDGYTF.

The V and J genes are TRBV20-1 and TRBJ1-1, with 8 bases identical to TRBD1. CDR3 length: 14 residues. The V gene's germline CDR1 is DFQATT and CDR2 SNEGSKA (reference sequence). Trimming took 3 bases from V and 4 from J; bases not matched to a gene: 7. CDR3: CSASAGGPSTEAFF. DNA of the CDR3: TGCAGTGCTAGTGCAGGGGGCCCCAGCACTGAAGCTTTCTTT.

The rearrangement uses TRBV27 and TRBJ2-2; D gene ambiguous. Germline CDR1 is MNHEY and CDR2 is SMNVEV (reference sequence). This CDR3 spans 15 amino acids. Trimming cost V 5 bases and J 5 bases, with 15 bases left between them. The CDR3 region is CASSPPPPWTGELFF. CDR3 DNA: TGTGCCAGCAGTCCGCCCCCCCCGTGGACCGGGGAGCTGTTTTTT.

V gene TRBV20-1 combines with J gene TRBJ2-7; D gene ambiguous. CDR3 length equals 12 residues. V shed 3 bases and J shed 3 bases, with 9 bases lying between them. CDR1 is DFQATT, CDR2 SNEGSKA, per germline (reference sequence). The CDR3 DNA is TGCAGTGCTAGTGTCCCTAACTACGAGCAGTACTTC. This codes for CSASVPNYEQYF.

The genes are TRBV7-6 and TRBJ2-7; a possible D gene is TRBD2 (7 bases). V was trimmed by 5 bases and J by 2 bases, leaving 16 bases between them. The CDR3 totals 15 residues. Per the germline V gene, CDR1 is SGHVS and CDR2 is FNYEAQ. The CDR3 sequence: CASSPQGGGPYEQYF. DNA for the CDR3: TGTGCCAGCAGCCCCCAAGGGGGGGGTCCCTACGAGCAGTACTTC.

J is TRBJ1-5 and V is TRBV6-2 or TRBV6-3; D is unclear. This CDR3 comprises 13 residues. V lost 6 bases and J lost 6, with 12 bases in between. Germline lookup yields CDR1 MNHEY and CDR2 SVGEGT. The CDR3 loop reads CASSAGESQPQHF. CDR3 nucleotides: TGTGCCAGCAGCGCTGGAGAGTCTCAGCCCCAGCATTTT.

The rearrangement uses TRBV7-6 and TRBJ2-5; weak D call: TRBD2 (5 bases). Germline CDR1 SGHVS, CDR2 FNYEAQ. This CDR3 is 15 amino acids long. With 3 bases removed from V and 3 bases from J, the gap between germline ends came to 14 bases. CDR3 loop: CASSFWGSREETQYF. CDR3 sequence (DNA): TGTGCCAGCAGCTTTTGGGGTTCGCGGGAAGAGACCCAGTACTTC.

The J gene is TRBJ1-5, the V gene TRBV4-3; D call uncertain. The CDR3 covers 16 residues. The V gene lost 0 bases and the J gene lost 5 bases, with 14 bases spanning the gap. Germline V CDR1 and CDR2: LGHNA, YSLEER. The DNA for the CDR3 is TGCGCCAGCAGCCAAGAGTTGCGGGGAATGGATCAGCCCCAGCATTTT. Translating gives CASSQELRGMDQPQHF.

The rearrangement uses TRBV18 and TRBJ1-3; TRBD1 matches at 9 bases. CDR1 and CDR2 (germline): KGHSH, LQKENI. The CDR3 sequence is 16 residues long. J gave up 3 bases and V 3 bases, and 6 bases lay outside the gene matches. The CDR3 bases are TGTGCCAGCTCACCCGTGACAGGGGGTAGTGGAAACACCATATATTTT. Translated: CASSPVTGGSGNTIYF. The entire variable domain, with the rest obtained from reference TRBV18 and TRBJ1-3, is as follows: NAGVMQNPRHLVRRRGQEARLRCSPMKGHSHVYWYRQLPEEGLKFMVYLQKENIIDESGMPKERFSAEFPKEGPSILRIQQVVRGDSAAYFCASSPVTGGSGNTIYFGEGSWLTVV.

J is TRBJ2-5 and V is TRBV5-1; tentatively, D is TRBD2 (6 bases). Trimming removed 4 bases at V and 3 bases at J, with 10 bases between. This CDR3 spans 13 amino acids. Germline V gene lookup returns CDR1 SGHRS and CDR2 YFSETQ. Here the CDR3 reads CASSGGLEETQYF. As DNA, the CDR3 is TGCGCCAGCAGCGGGGGGTTAGAAGAGACCCAGTACTTC.

This chain connects TRBV5-1 to TRBJ2-7; D is possibly TRBD1 (6 bases). Germline V gene data show CDR1 as SGHRS and CDR2 as YFSETQ. V dropped 0 bases and J dropped 7 bases, with 17 bases sitting between them. This CDR3 comprises 15 residues. The chain's CDR3 is CASSLARTELREQYF. CDR3 nucleotide sequence: TGCGCCAGCAGCTTGGCCCGGACAGAACTAAGGGAGCAGTACTTC. Full variable domain (rest looked up from reference TRBV5-1 and TRBJ2-7): KAGVTQTPRYLIKTRGQQVTLSCSPISGHRSVSWYQQTPGQGLQFLFEYFSETQRNKGNFPGRFSGRQFSNSRSEMNVSTLELGDSALYLCASSLARTELREQYFGPGTRLTVT.